This T cell receptor beta chain stems from a study of cytomegalovirus exposure and HLA in healthy donors. The assay was immunoSEQ multiplex PCR, and TCRdb's table has in-frame clones only and misses some. The table records approximately 120,000 clones, around 94% of them present only once. A word on this clone: Antigen unknown.

Study-wide results and caveats: Reported performance of the classifier showed diagnosis of cytomegalovirus status with high specificity and sensitivity.

The CDR3 contains 16 residues. The rearrangement joins TRBV12-2 to TRBJ2-7; the table calls TRBD1, which could not be checked here. TRBV12-2 is a known pseudogene. The source of this sequence is a woman aged 18-30 years in good health and CMV-seronegative. The sequencing sample was made of PBMCs. The chain's CDR3 is CASLVVPKHTGHEQYF. CDR3 nucleotide sequence: TGTGCAAGTTTGGTCGTCCCAAAACATACAGGGCACGAGCAGTACTTC.